This T cell receptor (beta chain) was identified during a study of blood T cell repertoires in COVID-19. CDR3 size: 18 residues. The V gene's germline CDR1 is SGHVS and CDR2 FQNEAQ. J was trimmed by 1 base and V by 1 base; bases with no gene match: 6. Produced via immunoSEQ multiplex PCR; TCRdb's table is partial and in-frame only. The repertoire includes around 56,000 clones, around 81% of them detected once, and around 30% sits in the top ten. This clone was seen once. The sample comprised peripheral blood. The sequence derives from a woman over 75 with active or convalescent COVID-19. The V gene is TRBV7-8, the J gene TRBJ1-6; 8 nucleotides match TRBD1. The DNA of the CDR3 is TGTGCCAGCAGCTTAGTTCAAACAGGGGGGTCCTATAATTCACCCCTCCACTTT. Encoded protein: CASSLVQTGGSYNSPLHF.